This T cell receptor beta chain was recovered during a study of CD8+ T cells in alopecia areata. Regarding this clone: Its target is not known.

cDNA reverse transcribed from extracted RNA served as the sequencing template. Only in-frame clones appear in the TCRdb table, and some are missing; sequencing was by immunoSEQ multiplex PCR. The data hold approximately 190,000 clones, with 58% observed a single time. This CDR3 has 17 residues. Germline CDR1 and CDR2: SGHRS and YFSETQ. The germline V and J ends were trimmed by 0 bases and 2 bases, with 17 bases remaining between them. Study-wide findings and caveats: Among the top 100, expanded CD8+ clones were significantly decreased by tofacitinib, as was scalp clonality. Relative to normal scalp, lesional scalp, especially alopecia totalis/universalis, showed higher clonality. Tissue-resident alphabeta T cells belonging to normal skin likewise get sequenced within scalp specimens.

Treatment denoted: oral pan-JAK inhibitor, 5-10 mg twice daily. The rearrangement uses TRBV5-1 and TRBJ2-5; D may correspond to TRBD1 or TRBD2 (5 bases each). The material was CD4+ T cells sorted from blood, obtained at week 24, from a patient treated with tofacitinib. This receptor was obtained from a human donor with alopecia areata. The CDR3, as DNA: TGCGCCAGCAGCTTGGCTGGGGGATGGAGTTCGCAAGAGACCCAGTACTTC. Its protein is CASSLAGGWSSQETQYF. Drawing the rest from reference TRBV5-1 and TRBJ2-5, the complete variable domain is KAGVTQTPRYLIKTRGQQVTLSCSPISGHRSVSWYQQTPGQGLQFLFEYFSETQRNKGNFPGRFSGRQFSNSRSEMNVSTLELGDSALYLCASSLAGGWSSQETQYFGPGTRLLVL.